Sequencing of this T cell receptor beta chain was carried out in a study of cytomegalovirus exposure and HLA in healthy donors. PCR amplification relied on 60 Vbeta primers (plus 13 Jbeta primers). The table came from immunoSEQ multiplex PCR; TCRdb's copy has only in-frame clones and leaves some out. This sample has about 120,000 clones, with nearly 80% found just once. The germline V gene encodes CDR1 SGHAT and CDR2 FQNNGV. The CDR3 is 16 residues long. V gave up 5 bases and J gave up 5 bases, with 20 bases separating them. The sequencing input was PBMCs. The receptor's source is a woman between 25 and 40 years old in good health and CMV-seronegative. This chain uses TRBV11-2 with TRBJ2-3, with D perhaps matching TRBD2 (5 bases). The CDR3 sequence is CASSPGPGGFIDTQYF. CDR3 in DNA: TGTGCCAGCAGCCCGGGCCCGGGCGGGTTTATAGATACGCAGTATTTT.